Given below is one T cell receptor (beta chain) in context. What it binds is not known. The data derive from a study of CD8 T cells in Susac syndrome. Study-wide results and limits: The study's TCR sequencing and HLA analysis drew on a certain number of individuals. That number was acknowledged as relatively small.

Germline CDR1 WNHNN, CDR2 SYGVQD (reference sequence). The ends lost 6 bases at V and 2 bases at J; junction bases unmatched: 9. This CDR3 region has 15 residues. High-throughput TCR beta sequencing covered peripheral CD8+ and CD4+ T cells. Random hexamers primed reverse transcription of about 0.45 to 1 ug RNA. An immunoSEQ multiplex PCR generated amplified TCR beta CDR3 products spanning 54 Vbeta and 13 Jbeta. TCRdb passed the immunoSEQ multiplex PCR reads through MiXCR, listing each CDR3 protein once. Among approximately 150,000 distinct CDR3 sequences listed, 94% were seen once. The chain couples TRBV10-1 to TRBJ2-7; 8 positions match TRBD1. The sequencing input was CD4+ T cells from PBMCs. The clonotype comes from a human donor in good health. The chain's CDR3 is CASSTGQGKAYEQYF. The CDR3, as DNA: TGCGCCAGCAGCACCGGACAGGGAAAAGCCTACGAGCAGTACTTC.